The present T cell receptor beta chain was sequenced within a study of blood T cell repertoires in COVID-19. Background on the study: Some COVID-19 samples were acute and others convalescent; all came from the United States, Italy and Spain. T cells, B-cell-depleted T cells, or PBMCs provided the cDNA or gDNA that served as material.

Study processing details: Reference gene primer amplification gave estimated nucleated cell counts. Data came from immunoSEQ multiplex PCR; TCRdb stores just in-frame clones and leaves some out. Clone size and V and J calls were adopted from that table, with D and trimming inferred from the DNA. The table lists about 220,000 clones, about 82% of them singletons. This clone was detected only a few times. Enrollment of patients from Seattle took place during active infection, with longitudinal follow-up. The source of this sequence is a woman between 65 and 79 years old with COVID-19, enrolled during active disease. Sequenced material: peripheral blood.

CDR3 sequence reads: CASRRDRAYEQYF. The CDR3 DNA sequence: TGTGCCAGCAGGAGGGACAGGGCCTACGAGCAGTACTTC. The chain has TRBV27 and TRBJ2-7, with 9 nucleotides matching TRBD1. Germline-derived CDR1 and CDR2 are MNHEY and SMNVEV (reference sequence). The CDR3 consists of 13 residues. Trimming cost V 6 bases and J 2 bases; bases outside gene matches: 2.